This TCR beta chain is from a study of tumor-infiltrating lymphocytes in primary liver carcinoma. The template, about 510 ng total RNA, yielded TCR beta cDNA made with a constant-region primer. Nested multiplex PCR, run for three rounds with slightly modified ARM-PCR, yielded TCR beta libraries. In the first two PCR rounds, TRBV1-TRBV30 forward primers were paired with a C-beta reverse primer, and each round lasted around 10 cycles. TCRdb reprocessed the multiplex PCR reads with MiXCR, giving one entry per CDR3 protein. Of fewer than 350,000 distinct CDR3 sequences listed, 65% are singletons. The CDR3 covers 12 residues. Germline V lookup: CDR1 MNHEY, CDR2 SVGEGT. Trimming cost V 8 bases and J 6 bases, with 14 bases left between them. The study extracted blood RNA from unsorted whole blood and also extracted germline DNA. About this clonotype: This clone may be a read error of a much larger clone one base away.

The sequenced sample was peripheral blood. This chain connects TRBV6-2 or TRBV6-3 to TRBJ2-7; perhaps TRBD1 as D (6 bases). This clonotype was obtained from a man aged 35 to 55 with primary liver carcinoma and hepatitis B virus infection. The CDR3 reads CASGNRVGEQYF. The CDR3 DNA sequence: TGTGCCAGCGGGAACAGGGTAGGCGAGCAGTACTTC.